These 18 T cell receptor beta chains were all obtained from the same sample, sequenced in a study of cytomegalovirus exposure and HLA in healthy donors (dated by TCRdb to 2015 to 2018). The method was the immunoSEQ multiplex PCR assay. The multiplex PCR relied on a mix of 60 forward primers for TCR Vbeta segments and 13 reverse primers for TCR Jbeta segments. This immuneACCESS table, as held by TCRdb, lists in-frame sequences with V and J called but not all clones. Of the missing ones, under half trace to an unresolved V gene in checked studies; the others have no known cause. This sample comprises roughly 160,000 clones, 80% to 90% of them detected only once. Roughly 10% of the sample comes from the top ten. The sample comprised PBMCs. The source is a man in his fifties in good health and CMV-seropositive.

The chain couples TRBV27 to TRBJ1-5, with D maybe TRBD1 (5 bases). The CDR3 spans 14 residues. CDR1 is MNHEY, CDR2 SMNVEV, per germline (reference sequence). Trimming shortened V by 5 bases and J by 1 base, and 9 bases separated the two germline ends. The CDR3 reads CASSKRQSNQPQHF. In DNA form, the CDR3 reads TGTGCCAGCAGTAAGCGACAGAGCAATCAGCCCCAGCATTTT.

This clone was picked up a small number of times. The rearrangement joins TRBV4-1 to TRBJ1-5, with a possible D match to TRBD1 (5 bases). CDR1 MGHRA and CDR2 YSYEKL come from the germline V gene. The V gene lost 3 bases and the J gene lost 7 bases, with 10 bases spanning the gap. The CDR3 sequence is 13 residues long. CDR3 bases: TGCGCCAGCAGCCAGGACCGGGGGCAGCCCCAGCATTTT. Protein: CASSQDRGQPQHF.

V and J are TRBV5-1 and TRBJ1-4, with D possibly matching TRBD1 (6 bases). Trimming took off 4 bases at V and 4 bases at J, with 17 bases between the two ends. CDR3 length: 16 residues. The germline gives CDR1 SGHRS, CDR2 YFSETQ. CDR3 residues: CASSLQGVESNEKLFF. As DNA, the CDR3 is TGCGCCAGCAGCCTACAGGGAGTCGAAAGTAATGAAAAACTGTTTTTT.

The chain uses TRBV30 and TRBJ1-2, with D possibly TRBD1 on 5 matching bases. The germline V and J ends were trimmed by 1 base and 3 bases, with 9 bases remaining between them. This CDR3 is built from 13 residues. Germline V gene data show CDR1 as GTSNPN and CDR2 as SVGIG (reference sequence). Here the CDR3 reads CAWSGGLDYGYTF. Written as DNA, the CDR3 is TGTGCCTGGAGTGGGGGCTTGGACTATGGCTACACCTTC.

The chain combines TRBV5-1 with TRBJ1-2, with D hard to call. The CDR3 totals 14 residues. Germline-derived CDR1 and CDR2 are SGHRS and YFSETQ. V lost 1 base and J 4 bases, leaving 11 bases between the germline ends. The CDR3 sequence is CASSLSSAVYGYTF. CDR3 DNA: TGCGCCAGCAGCTTGTCCAGCGCCGTCTATGGCTACACCTTC.

The chain recombines TRBV19 with TRBJ2-5; TRBD1 agrees at 8 bases. The assigned J gene may be wrong: the sequence end matches TRBJ2-7 better. The CDR3 consists of 12 residues. CDR1 and CDR2 (germline): LNHDA, SQIVND (reference sequence). The CDR3, as DNA: TGTGCCAGTGGATCGGACAGGGTCGAGCAGTACTTC. The encoded protein is CASGSDRVEQYF.

The chain couples TRBV14 to TRBJ2-7, with 14 bases lining up with TRBD2. The CDR3 is made up of 15 amino acids. From germline, CDR1 is SGHDN and CDR2 FVKESK. The trim removed 4 bases at V and 2 bases at J, leaving 1 base unmatched. DNA of the CDR3: TGTGCCAGCAGCCCGGGACTAGCGGGAGCCTACGAGCAGTACTTC. Translation gives CASSPGLAGAYEQYF.

The table lists this clone with a count of one. V usage is TRBV29-1 and J usage is TRBJ2-2; the match to TRBD2 covers 7 bases. The CDR3 consists of 13 residues. Trimming removed 3 bases from V and 6 bases from J; junction bases left unmatched: 4. CDR1 SQVTM and CDR2 ANQGSEA come from the germline V gene. The CDR3 bases are TGCAGCGTTGAGGCGGGAGTCTCCGGGGAGCTGTTTTTT. Translated, it gives CSVEAGVSGELFF.

The chain has TRBV5-1 and TRBJ2-7, with a weak D call TRBD2 (6 bases). The CDR3 runs to 15 residues. Germline CDR1 reads SGHRS; CDR2 reads YFSETQ. V was cut by 0 bases and J by 0 bases, with 10 bases left in between. This chain's CDR3 is CASSLAAGNSYEQYF. CDR3 nucleotide sequence: TGCGCCAGCAGCTTGGCCGCGGGAAACTCCTACGAGCAGTACTTC. Supplemented by reference TRBV5-1 and TRBJ2-7, the full variable domain reads KAGVTQTPRYLIKTRGQQVTLSCSPISGHRSVSWYQQTPGQGLQFLFEYFSETQRNKGNFPGRFSGRQFSNSRSEMNVSTLELGDSALYLCASSLAAGNSYEQYFGPGTRLTVT.

This clone appeared once. The chain joins TRBV28 to TRBJ2-7; perhaps TRBD2 as D (6 bases). V lost 5 bases and J 5 bases, leaving 16 bases between the germline ends. The CDR3 loop spans 14 amino acids. The germline V gene has CDR1 MDHEN and CDR2 SYDVKM. CDR3 sequence reads: CASSPRAGRHEQYF. For the CDR3, the DNA is TGTGCCAGCAGTCCTCGGGCAGGGAGGCACGAGCAGTACTTC.

The CDR3 region is CASSPQGQGRAFF. CDR3 coding DNA: TGTGCCAGCAGCCCGCAGGGACAGGGGCGAGCTTTCTTT. V gene TRBV7-3 combines with J gene TRBJ1-1; TRBD1 aligns across 10 bases. The CDR3 spans 13 residues. CDR1 is SGHTA and CDR2 is FQGTGA in the germline V gene. With 5 bases clipped from V and 10 bases from J, the junction kept 7 bases outside the gene matches.

V is TRBV6-5 and J is TRBJ2-1; D unclear. The germline V gene has CDR1 MNHEY and CDR2 SVGAGI. Trimming stripped 10 bases from V and 0 bases from J, with 16 bases between. The CDR3 is 15 amino acids. CDR3 DNA sequence: TGTGCCACCGCGACTCTCGGTAGCTCCTACAATGAGCAGTTCTTC. Residues: CATATLGSSYNEQFF.

The CDR3 is CASRPGQGASPLHF. Here the CDR3 DNA reads TGTGCCAGCAGACCGGGACAGGGGGCTTCGCCCCTCCACTTT. J is TRBJ1-6 and V is TRBV27; 12 positions agree with TRBD1. This CDR3 contains 14 residues. J lost 13 bases, V lost 6 bases, and 7 bases had no gene match. Germline V gene data show CDR1 as MNHEY and CDR2 as SMNVEV (reference sequence).

V and J are TRBV28 and TRBJ1-5, with a possible D match to TRBD1 (6 bases). The CDR3 runs 16 residues. Germline values: CDR1 MDHEN, CDR2 SYDVKM. V was pared by 6 bases and J by 4 bases, with 19 bases between. The CDR3 sequence is CASSHPTGNGNQPQHF. The CDR3 nucleotides read TGTGCCAGCAGCCATCCTACAGGGAATGGAAATCAGCCCCAGCATTTT.

CDR3 sequence: CASSLREATGEQYF. CDR3 sequence (DNA): TGTGCCAGTAGTCTGCGGGAGGCGACTGGAGAGCAGTACTTC. V usage is TRBV19 and J usage is TRBJ2-7; 8 bases map to TRBD2. J lost 7 bases, V lost 5 bases, and 10 bases had no gene match. The CDR3 runs to 14 residues. From germline, CDR1 is LNHDA and CDR2 SQIVND (reference sequence).

The chain recombines TRBV7-9 with TRBJ1-2, with D perhaps TRBD1 (5 bases). CDR1 is SEHNR and CDR2 is FQNEAQ in the germline V gene (reference sequence). V shed 5 bases and J shed 5 bases, with 12 bases lying between them. This CDR3 is 13 amino acids long. The CDR3 sequence is CASSPMGGYGYTF. The CDR3, as DNA: TGTGCCAGCAGCCCGATGGGGGGATATGGCTACACCTTC.

This clone was counted a single time. This chain links TRBV6-5 with TRBJ2-7, with D perhaps matching TRBD1 (5 bases). V lost 4 bases, J lost 0 bases, and 7 bases lay in between. The CDR3 runs to 13 residues. The germline CDR1 and CDR2 sequences are MNHEY and SVGAGI. CDR3 in amino acids: CASSSGISYEQYF. The CDR3 nucleotides are TGTGCCAGCAGTTCAGGGATCTCCTACGAGCAGTACTTC.

The chain joins TRBV19 to TRBJ2-4; 10 bases align to TRBD2. J was trimmed by 3 bases and V by 3 bases; bases with no gene match: 11. This CDR3 is 18 amino acids long. Germline V gene data show CDR1 as LNHDA and CDR2 as SQIVND (reference sequence). CDR3 DNA sequence: TGTGCCAGTAGTATGCTAGCGGGAGTTCTTAAGGGCAAAAACATTCAGTACTTC. Translation: CASSMLAGVLKGKNIQYF.